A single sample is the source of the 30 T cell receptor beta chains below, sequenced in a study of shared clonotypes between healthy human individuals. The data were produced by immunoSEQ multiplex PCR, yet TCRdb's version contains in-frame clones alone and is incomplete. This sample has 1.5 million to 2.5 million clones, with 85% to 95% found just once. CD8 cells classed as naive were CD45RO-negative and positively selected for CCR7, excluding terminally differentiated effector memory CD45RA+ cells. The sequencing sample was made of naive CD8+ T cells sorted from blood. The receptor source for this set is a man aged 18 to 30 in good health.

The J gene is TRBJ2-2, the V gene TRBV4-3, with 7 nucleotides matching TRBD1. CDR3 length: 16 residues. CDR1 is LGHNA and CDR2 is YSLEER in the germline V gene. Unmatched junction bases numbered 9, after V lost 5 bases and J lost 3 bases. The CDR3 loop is CASSSRDSSYTGELFF. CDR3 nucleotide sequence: TGCGCCAGCAGCTCCCGGGACAGCAGTTACACCGGGGAGCTGTTTTTT.

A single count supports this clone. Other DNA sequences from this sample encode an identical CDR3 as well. The CDR3 coding sequence is TGTGCCAGCAGTTTGAGGGGGCTGAGCTCCTACGAGCAGTACTTC. Translating it yields CASSLRGLSSYEQYF. The chain couples TRBV28 to TRBJ2-7, with 7 bases aligning to TRBD1. The CDR3 sequence is 15 residues long. V lost 3 bases, J lost 0 bases, and 5 bases stayed unmatched. Germline V gives CDR1 MDHEN, CDR2 SYDVKM.

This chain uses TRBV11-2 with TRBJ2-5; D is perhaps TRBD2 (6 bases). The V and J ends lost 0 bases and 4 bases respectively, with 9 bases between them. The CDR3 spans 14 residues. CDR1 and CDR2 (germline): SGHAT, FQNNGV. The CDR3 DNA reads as TGTGCCAGCAGCTTAGATGGTAGCGGAGAGACCCAGTACTTC. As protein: CASSLDGSGETQYF.

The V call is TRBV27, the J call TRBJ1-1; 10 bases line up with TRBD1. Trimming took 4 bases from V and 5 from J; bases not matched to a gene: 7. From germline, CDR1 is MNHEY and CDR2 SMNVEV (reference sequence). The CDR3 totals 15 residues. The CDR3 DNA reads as TGTGCCAGCAGTTCCGGGACAGGGGAGATGACTGAAGCTTTCTTT. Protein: CASSSGTGEMTEAFF.

Written as DNA, the CDR3 is TGTGCCAGCAGTGACAGGGTCTATCAGCCCCAGCATTTT. It is translated as CASSDRVYQPQHF. V and J are TRBV6-1 and TRBJ1-5; D might be TRBD1 (5 bases). CDR1 MNHNS and CDR2 SASEGT come from the germline V gene. With 3 bases removed from V and 5 bases from J, the gap between germline ends came to 8 bases. The CDR3 length is 13 residues.

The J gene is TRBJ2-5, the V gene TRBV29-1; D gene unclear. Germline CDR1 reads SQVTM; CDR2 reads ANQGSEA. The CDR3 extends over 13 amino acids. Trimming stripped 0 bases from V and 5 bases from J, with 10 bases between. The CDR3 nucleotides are TGCAGCGTTGAAGACCACGGTGACGAGACCCAGTACTTC. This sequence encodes CSVEDHGDETQYF. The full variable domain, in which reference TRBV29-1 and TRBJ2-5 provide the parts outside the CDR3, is SAVISQKPSRDICQRGTSLTIQCQVDSQVTMMFWYRQQPGQSLTLIATANQGSEATYESGFVIDKFPISRPNLTFSTLTVSNMSPEDSSIYLCSVEDHGDETQYFGPGTRLLVL.

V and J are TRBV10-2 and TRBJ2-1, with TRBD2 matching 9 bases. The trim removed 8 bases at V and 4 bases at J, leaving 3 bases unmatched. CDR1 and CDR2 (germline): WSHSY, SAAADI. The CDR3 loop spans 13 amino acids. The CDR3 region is CASSSGVYNEQFF. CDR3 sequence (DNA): TGCGCCAGCTCTAGCGGGGTATACAATGAGCAGTTCTTC.

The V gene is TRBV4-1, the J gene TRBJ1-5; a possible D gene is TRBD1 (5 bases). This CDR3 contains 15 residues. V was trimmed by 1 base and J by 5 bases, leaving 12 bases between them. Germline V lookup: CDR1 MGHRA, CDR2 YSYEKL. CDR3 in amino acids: CASSQVRVGDQPQHF. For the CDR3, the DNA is TGCGCCAGCAGCCAAGTTCGGGTAGGGGATCAGCCCCAGCATTTT.

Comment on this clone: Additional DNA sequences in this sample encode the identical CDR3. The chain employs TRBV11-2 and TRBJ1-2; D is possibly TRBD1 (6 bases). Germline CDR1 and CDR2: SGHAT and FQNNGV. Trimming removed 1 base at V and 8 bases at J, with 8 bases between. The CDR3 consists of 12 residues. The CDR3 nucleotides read TGTGCCAGCAGCTTAGGAGGGGGAGGCTACACCTTC. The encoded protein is CASSLGGGGYTF.

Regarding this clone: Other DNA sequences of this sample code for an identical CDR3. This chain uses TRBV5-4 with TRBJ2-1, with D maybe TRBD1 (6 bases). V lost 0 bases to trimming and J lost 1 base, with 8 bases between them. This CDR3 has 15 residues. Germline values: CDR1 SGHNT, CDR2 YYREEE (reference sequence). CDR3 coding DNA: TGTGCCAGCAGCTTGGCAGGGGCGTCCTACAATGAGCAGTTCTTC. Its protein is CASSLAGASYNEQFF.

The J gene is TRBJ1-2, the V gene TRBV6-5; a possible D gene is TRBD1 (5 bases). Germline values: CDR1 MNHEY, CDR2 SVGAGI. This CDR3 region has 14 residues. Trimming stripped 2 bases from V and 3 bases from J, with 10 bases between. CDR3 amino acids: CASSYVGADYGYTF. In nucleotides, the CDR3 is TGTGCCAGCAGTTACGTAGGGGCGGACTATGGCTACACCTTC.

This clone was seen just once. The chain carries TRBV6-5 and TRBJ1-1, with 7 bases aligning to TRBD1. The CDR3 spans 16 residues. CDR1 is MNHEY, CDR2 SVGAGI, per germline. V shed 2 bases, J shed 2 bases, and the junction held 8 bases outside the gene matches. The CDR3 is CASSYETGTANTEAFF. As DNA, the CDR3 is TGTGCCAGCAGTTACGAAACCGGGACAGCCAACACTGAAGCTTTCTTT.

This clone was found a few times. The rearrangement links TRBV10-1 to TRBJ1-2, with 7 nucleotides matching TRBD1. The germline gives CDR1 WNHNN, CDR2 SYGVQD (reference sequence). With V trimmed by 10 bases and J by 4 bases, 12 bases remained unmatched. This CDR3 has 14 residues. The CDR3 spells CANQDRECGYGYTF. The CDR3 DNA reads TGCGCCAACCAAGACAGGGAATGTGGCTATGGCTACACCTTC.

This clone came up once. CDR3: CASSSAGTSGTEQFF. The CDR3 DNA follows: TGTGCCAGCAGCTCGGCGGGGACTAGCGGGACTGAGCAGTTCTTC. The V call is TRBV13, the J call TRBJ2-1; the match to TRBD2 covers 13 bases. V was clipped by 4 bases and J by 9 bases; unmatched bases: 6. Per germline, CDR1 PRHDT and CDR2 FYEKMQ (reference sequence). CDR3 length: 15 amino acids.

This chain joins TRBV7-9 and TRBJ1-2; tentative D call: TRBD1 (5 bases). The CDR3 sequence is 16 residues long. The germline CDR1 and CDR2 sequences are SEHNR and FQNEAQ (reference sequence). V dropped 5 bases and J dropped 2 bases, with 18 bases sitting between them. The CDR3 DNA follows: TGTGCCAGCAGCCCGGTGATGGGACTTTTGAACTATGGCTACACCTTC. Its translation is CASSPVMGLLNYGYTF.

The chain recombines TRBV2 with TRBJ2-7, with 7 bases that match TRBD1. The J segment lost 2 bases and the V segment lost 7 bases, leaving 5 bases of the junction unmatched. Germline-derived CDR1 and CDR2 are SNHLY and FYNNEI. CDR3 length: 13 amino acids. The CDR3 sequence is CASNPGQTYEQYF. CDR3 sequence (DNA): TGTGCCAGCAATCCGGGACAGACCTACGAGCAGTACTTC.

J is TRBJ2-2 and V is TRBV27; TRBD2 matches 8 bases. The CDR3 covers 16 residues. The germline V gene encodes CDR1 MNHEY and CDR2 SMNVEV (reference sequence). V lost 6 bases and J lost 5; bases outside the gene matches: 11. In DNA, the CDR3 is TGTGCCAGCAGCCCGACTAGCCGGGGGGGTACCGGGGAGCTGTTTTTT. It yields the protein CASSPTSRGGTGELFF.

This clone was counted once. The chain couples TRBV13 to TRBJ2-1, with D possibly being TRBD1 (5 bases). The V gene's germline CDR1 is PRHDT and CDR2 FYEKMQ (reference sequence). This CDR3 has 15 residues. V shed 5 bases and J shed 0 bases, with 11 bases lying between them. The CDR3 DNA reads TGTGCCAGCAGCCAAGGGGAAAACTCCTACAATGAGCAGTTCTTC. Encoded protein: CASSQGENSYNEQFF.

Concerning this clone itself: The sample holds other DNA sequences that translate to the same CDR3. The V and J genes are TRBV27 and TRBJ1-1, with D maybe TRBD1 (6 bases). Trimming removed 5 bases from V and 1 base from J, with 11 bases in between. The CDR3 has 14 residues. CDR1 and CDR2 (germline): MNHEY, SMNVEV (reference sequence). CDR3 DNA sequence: TGTGCCAGCAGTCTGACAGGAGCGAACACTGAAGCTTTCTTT. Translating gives CASSLTGANTEAFF.

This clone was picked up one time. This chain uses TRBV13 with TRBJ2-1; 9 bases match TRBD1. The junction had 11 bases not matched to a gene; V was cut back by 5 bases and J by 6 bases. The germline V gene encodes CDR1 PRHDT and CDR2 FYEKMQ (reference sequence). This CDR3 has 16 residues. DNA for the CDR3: TGTGCCAGCAGCCCGTCCGGGACAGGGTTGGGCAATGAGCAGTTCTTC. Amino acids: CASSPSGTGLGNEQFF. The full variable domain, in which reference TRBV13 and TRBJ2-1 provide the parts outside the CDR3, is AAGVIQSPRHLIKEKRETATLKCYPIPRHDTVYWYQQGPGQDPQFLISFYEKMQSDKGSIPDRFSAQQFSDYHSELNMSSLELGDSALYFCASSPSGTGLGNEQFFGPGTRLTVL.

The CDR3 bases are TGTGCCAGCAGCCCCTACCGGACAGCTCAAGAGACCCAGTACTTC. As protein: CASSPYRTAQETQYF. The V and J genes are TRBV7-2 and TRBJ2-5, with a possible D match to TRBD1 (6 bases). The V gene's germline CDR1 is SGHTA and CDR2 FQGNSA. Deletions cut 5 bases from V and 2 bases from J, with 15 bases between. This CDR3 region has 15 residues.

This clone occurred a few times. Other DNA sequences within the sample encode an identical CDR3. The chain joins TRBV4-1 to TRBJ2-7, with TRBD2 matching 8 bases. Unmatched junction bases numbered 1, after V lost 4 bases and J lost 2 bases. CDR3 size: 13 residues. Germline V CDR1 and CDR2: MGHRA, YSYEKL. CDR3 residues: CASSPGLAYEQYF. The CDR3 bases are TGCGCCAGCAGCCCGGGACTAGCCTACGAGCAGTACTTC.

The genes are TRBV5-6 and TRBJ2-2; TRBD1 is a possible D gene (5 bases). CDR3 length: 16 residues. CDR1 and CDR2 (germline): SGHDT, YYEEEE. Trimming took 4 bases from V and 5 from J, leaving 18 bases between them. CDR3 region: CASSPTTAVTTGELFF. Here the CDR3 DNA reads TGTGCCAGCAGCCCCACGACAGCCGTTACTACCGGGGAGCTGTTTTTT.

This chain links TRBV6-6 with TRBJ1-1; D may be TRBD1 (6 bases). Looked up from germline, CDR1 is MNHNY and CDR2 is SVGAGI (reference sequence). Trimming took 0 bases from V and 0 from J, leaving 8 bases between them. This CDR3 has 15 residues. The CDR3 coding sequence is TGTGCCAGCAGTTACTCGCGGGGGCTGAACACTGAAGCTTTCTTT. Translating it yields CASSYSRGLNTEAFF.

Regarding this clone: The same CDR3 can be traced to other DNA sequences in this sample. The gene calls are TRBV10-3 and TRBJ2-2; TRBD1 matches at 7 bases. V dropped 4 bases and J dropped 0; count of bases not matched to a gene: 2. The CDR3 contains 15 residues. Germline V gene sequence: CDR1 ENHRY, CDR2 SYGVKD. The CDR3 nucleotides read TGTGCCATCAGTGCAGACAGGGCGAACACCGGGGAGCTGTTTTTT. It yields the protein CAISADRANTGELFF.

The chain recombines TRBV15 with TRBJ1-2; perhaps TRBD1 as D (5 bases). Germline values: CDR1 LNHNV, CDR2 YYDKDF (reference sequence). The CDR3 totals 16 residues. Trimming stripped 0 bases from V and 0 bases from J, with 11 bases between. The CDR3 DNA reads TGTGCCACCAGCAGAGAGAAAGGGACTACTAACTATGGCTACACCTTC. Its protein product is CATSREKGTTNYGYTF.

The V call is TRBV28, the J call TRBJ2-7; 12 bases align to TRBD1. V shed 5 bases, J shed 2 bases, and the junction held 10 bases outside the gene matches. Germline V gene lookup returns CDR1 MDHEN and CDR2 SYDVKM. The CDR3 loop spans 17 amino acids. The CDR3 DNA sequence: TGTGCCAGCAGTCCGTCTCTCGGGACAGGGGGCACCTACGAGCAGTACTTC. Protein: CASSPSLGTGGTYEQYF.

The DNA for the CDR3 is TGTGCCAGCAGCCCCTGGGGTGATGGCTACACCTTC. Translated, it gives CASSPWGDGYTF. This chain joins TRBV7-8 and TRBJ1-2; D uncertain. The CDR3 has 12 residues. CDR1 and CDR2 (germline): SGHVS, FQNEAQ. V gave up 5 bases and J gave up 6 bases, with 10 bases separating them.

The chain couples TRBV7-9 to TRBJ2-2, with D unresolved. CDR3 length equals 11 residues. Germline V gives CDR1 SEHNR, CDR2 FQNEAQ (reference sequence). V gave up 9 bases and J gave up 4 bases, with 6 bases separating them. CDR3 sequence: CASGPTGELFF. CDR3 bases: TGTGCCAGTGGGCCCACCGGGGAGCTGTTTTTT.

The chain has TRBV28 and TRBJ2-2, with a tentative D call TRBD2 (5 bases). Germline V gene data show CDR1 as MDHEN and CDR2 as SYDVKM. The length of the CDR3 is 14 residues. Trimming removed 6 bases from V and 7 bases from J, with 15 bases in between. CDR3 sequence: CASSQSVGSGELFF. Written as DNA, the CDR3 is TGTGCCAGCAGCCAGTCGGTAGGGAGCGGGGAGCTGTTTTTT. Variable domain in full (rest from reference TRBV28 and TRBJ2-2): DVKVTQSSRYLVKRTGEKVFLECVQDMDHENMFWYRQDPGLGLRLIYFSYDVKMKEKGDIPEGYSVSREKKERFSLILESASTNQTSMYLCASSQSVGSGELFFGEGSRLTVL.